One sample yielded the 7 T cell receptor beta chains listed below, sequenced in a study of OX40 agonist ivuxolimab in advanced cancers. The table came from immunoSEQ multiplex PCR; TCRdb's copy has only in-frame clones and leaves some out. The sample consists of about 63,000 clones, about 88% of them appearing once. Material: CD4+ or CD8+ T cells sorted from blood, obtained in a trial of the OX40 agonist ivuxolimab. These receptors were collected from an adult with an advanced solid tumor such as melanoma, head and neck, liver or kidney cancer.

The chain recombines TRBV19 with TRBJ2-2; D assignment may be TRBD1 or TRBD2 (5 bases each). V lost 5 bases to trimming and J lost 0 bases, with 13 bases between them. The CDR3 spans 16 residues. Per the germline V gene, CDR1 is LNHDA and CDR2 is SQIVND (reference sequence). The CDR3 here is CASSVTGAANTGELFF. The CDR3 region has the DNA TGTGCCAGTAGTGTAACCGGGGCCGCGAACACCGGGGAGCTGTTTTTT.

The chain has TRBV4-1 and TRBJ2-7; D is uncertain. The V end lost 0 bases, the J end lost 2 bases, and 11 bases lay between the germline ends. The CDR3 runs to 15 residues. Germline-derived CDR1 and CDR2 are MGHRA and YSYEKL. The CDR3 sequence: CASSQDRSPAYEQYF. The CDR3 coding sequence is TGCGCCAGCAGCCAAGATAGATCACCAGCCTACGAGCAGTACTTC.

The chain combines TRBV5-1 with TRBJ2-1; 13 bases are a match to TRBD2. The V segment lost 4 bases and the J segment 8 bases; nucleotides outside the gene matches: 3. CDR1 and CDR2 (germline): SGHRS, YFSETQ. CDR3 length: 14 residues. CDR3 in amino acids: CASSTSGRVDEQFF. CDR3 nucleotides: TGCGCCAGCAGCACTAGCGGGAGGGTAGATGAGCAGTTCTTC.

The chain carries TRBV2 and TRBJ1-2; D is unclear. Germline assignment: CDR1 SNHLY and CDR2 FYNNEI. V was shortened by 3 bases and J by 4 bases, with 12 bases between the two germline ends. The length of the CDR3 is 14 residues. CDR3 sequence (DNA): TGTGCCAGCAGTGAGGTTGGCAGAACCTATGGCTACACCTTC. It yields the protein CASSEVGRTYGYTF.

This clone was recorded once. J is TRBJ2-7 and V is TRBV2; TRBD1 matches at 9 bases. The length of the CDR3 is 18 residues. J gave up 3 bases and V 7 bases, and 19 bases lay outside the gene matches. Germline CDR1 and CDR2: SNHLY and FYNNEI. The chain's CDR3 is CASKGQEPGQGFFYEQYF. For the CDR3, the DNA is TGTGCCAGCAAGGGCCAAGAACCGGGACAGGGTTTTTTCTACGAGCAGTACTTC.

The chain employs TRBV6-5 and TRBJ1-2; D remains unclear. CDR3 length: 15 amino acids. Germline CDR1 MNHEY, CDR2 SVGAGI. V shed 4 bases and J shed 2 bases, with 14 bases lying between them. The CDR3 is CASSSSKWLNYGYTF. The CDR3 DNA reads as TGTGCCAGCAGTTCGTCCAAATGGCTAAACTATGGCTACACCTTC.

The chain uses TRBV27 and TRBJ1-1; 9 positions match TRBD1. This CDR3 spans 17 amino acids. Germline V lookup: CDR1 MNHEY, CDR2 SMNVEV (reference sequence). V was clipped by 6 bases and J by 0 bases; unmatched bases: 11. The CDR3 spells CASRKGTGPRVNTEAFF. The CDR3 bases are TGTGCCAGCAGGAAAGGGACAGGGCCGCGGGTGAACACTGAAGCTTTCTTT.